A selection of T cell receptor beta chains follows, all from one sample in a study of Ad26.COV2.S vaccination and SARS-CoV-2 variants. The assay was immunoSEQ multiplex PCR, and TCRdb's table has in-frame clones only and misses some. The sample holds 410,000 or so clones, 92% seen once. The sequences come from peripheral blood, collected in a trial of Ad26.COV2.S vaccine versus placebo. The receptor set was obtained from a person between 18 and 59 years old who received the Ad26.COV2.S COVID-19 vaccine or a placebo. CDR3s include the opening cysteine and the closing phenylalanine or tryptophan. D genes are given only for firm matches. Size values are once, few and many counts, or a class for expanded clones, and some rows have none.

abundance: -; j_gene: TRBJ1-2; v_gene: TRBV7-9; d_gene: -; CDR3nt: TGTGCCAGCAGCTTCCACATTCGTGGCTACACCTTC; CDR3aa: CASSFHIRGYTF
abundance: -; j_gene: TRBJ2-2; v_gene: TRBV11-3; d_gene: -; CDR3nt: TGTGCCAGCAGCTTAGATCCGGGGGGCGTCACCGGGGAGCTGTTTTTT; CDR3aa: CASSLDPGGVTGELFF
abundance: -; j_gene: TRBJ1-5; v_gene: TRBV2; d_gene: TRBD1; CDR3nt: TGTGCCAGAGGACAGGGTCGCAATCAGCCCCAGCATTTT; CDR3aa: CARGQGRNQPQHF
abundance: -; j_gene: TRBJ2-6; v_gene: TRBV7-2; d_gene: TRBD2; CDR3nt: TGTGCCAGCAGCAAGGGACTAGCGGGGCGAACTGGGGCCAACGTCCTGACTTTC; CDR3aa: CASSKGLAGRTGANVLTF
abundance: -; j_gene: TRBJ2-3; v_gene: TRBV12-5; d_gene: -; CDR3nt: TGTGCTAGTTCCGAGGGCTATAGCACAGATACGCAGTATTTT; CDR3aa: CASSEGYSTDTQYF
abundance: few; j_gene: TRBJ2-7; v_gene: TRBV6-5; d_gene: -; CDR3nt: TGTGCCAGCAGTTACTCTGCAGGGTCAGTCTACGAGCAGTACTTC; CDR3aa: CASSYSAGSVYEQYF
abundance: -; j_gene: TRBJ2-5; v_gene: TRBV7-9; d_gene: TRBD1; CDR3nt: TGTGCCAGCAGCTCACAGGGGACAGTGGATGGGGAGACCCAGTACTTC; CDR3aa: CASSSQGTVDGETQYF
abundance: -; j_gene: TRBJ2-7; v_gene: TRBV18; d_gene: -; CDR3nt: TGTGCCAGCTCACCCGGTCCCGGGGGCGGATACGAGCAGTACTTC; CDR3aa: CASSPGPGGGYEQYF
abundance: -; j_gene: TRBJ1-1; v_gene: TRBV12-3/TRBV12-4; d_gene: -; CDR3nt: TGTGCCAGCAGTTTAACGGCGAACACTGAAGCTTTCTTT; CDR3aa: CASSLTANTEAFF
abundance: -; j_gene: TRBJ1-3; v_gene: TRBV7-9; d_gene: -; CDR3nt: TGTGCCAGCAGCTTAGTTGCGGCATCTGGAAACACCATATATTTT; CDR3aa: CASSLVAASGNTIYF
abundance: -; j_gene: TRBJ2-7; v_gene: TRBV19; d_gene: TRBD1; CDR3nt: TGTGCCAGTAGTTCGGCAGGGGGCTACGAGCAGTACTTC; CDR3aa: CASSSAGGYEQYF
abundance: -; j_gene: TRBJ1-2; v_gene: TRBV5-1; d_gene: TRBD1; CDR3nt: TGCGCCAGCAGCCCAACAGGGGCCAATGGCTACACCTTC; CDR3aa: CASSPTGANGYTF
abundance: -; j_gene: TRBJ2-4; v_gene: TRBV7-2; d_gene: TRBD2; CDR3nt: TGTGCCAGCAGCCCCGAGGGGACTAGCGGGGGGGTAGCCAAAAACATTCAGTACTTC; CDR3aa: CASSPEGTSGGVAKNIQYF
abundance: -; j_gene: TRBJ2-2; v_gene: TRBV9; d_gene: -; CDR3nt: TGTGCCAGCAGCGCTTCTTTCGTAGGGAATGGCGGGGAGCTGTTTTTT; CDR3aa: CASSASFVGNGGELFF
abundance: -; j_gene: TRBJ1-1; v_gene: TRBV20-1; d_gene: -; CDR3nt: TGCAGTGCTAGTGTCCCCCGAAAACGAGGCACTGAAGCTTTCTTT; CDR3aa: CSASVPRKRGTEAFF
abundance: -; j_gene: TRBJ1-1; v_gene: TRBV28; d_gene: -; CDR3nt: TGTGCCAGCAGCTCCCGCACAGGGATTTGGGGGGGCGCTGAAGCTTTCTTT; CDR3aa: CASSSRTGIWGGAEAFF
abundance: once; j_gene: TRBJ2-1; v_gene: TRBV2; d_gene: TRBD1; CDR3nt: TGTGCCACCCGGGACAGCCGCAATGAGCAGTTCTTC; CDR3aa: CATRDSRNEQFF
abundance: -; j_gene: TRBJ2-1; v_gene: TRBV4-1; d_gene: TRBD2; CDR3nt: TGCGCCAGCAGCCAGACTAGCGGCTACAATGAGCAGTTCTTC; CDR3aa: CASSQTSGYNEQFF
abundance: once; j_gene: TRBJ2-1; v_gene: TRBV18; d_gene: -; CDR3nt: TGTGCCAGCTCACCACTGGGGGCCGCATACAATGAGCAGTTCTTC; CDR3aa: CASSPLGAAYNEQFF
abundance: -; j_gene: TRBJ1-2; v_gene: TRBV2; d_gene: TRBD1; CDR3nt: TGTGCCTATGAACAGGGGACTAACTATGGCTACACCTTC; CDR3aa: CAYEQGTNYGYTF
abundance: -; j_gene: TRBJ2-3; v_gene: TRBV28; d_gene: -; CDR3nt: TGTGCCAGCAGTTTCATCACCACAGATACGCAGTATTTT; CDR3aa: CASSFITTDTQYF
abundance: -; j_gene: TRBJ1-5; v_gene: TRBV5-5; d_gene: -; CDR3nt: TGTGCCAGCAGCCTAGTCGACAGGTTCAATCAGCCCCAGCATTTT; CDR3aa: CASSLVDRFNQPQHF
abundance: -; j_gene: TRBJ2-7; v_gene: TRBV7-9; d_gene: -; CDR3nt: TGTGCCAGCAGCAACCGGGACAAGAGCTCCTACGAGCAGTACTTC; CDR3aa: CASSNRDKSSYEQYF
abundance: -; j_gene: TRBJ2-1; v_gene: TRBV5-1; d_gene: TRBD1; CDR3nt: TGCGCCAGCAGCCGAAGGACAGGGGGCTATAACAATGAGCAGTTCTTC; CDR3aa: CASSRRTGGYNNEQFF
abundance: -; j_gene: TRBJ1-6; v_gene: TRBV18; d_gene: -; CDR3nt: TGTGCCAGCTCACGTTCCTTAGACGCCGGTTACCCACCCCTCCACTTT; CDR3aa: CASSRSLDAGYPPLHF
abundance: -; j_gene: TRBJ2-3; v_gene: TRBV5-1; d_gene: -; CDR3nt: TGCGCCAGCAGACCCCTAGGGGGGGGAAAAGCTAGCACAGATACGCAGTATTTT; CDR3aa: CASRPLGGGKASTDTQYF
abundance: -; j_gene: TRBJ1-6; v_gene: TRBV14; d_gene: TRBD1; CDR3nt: TGTGCCAGCAGCCAAGATATTGGAGGGGGCCGTGCTCCCCTCCACTTT; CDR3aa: CASSQDIGGGRAPLHF
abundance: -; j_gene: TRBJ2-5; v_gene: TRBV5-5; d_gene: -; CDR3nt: TGTGCCAGCAGCTTGGCACAGCAAGAGACCCAGTACTTC; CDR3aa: CASSLAQQETQYF
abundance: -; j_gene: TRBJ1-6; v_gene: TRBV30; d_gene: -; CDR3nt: TGTGCCTGGAGTGCGGGGGCCTCTAGTTCACCCCTCCACTTT; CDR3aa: CAWSAGASSSPLHF
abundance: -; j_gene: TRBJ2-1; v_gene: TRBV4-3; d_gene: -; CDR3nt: TGCGCCAGCAGCCAAGAGCGGTCGGTAGAGGGTGAGCAGTTCTTC; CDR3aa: CASSQERSVEGEQFF
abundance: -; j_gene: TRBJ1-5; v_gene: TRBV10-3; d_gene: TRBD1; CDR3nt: TGTGCCATCAGTGGCGGGGACAGGGGCAATCAGCCCCAGCATTTT; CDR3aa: CAISGGDRGNQPQHF
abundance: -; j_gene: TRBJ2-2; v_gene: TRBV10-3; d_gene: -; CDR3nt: TGTGCCATCAGTGTTTTACAGAACACCGGGGAGCTGTTTTTT; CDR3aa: CAISVLQNTGELFF
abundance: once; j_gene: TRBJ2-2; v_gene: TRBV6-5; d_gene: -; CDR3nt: TGTGCCAGCAGTTACGCCTCAGTGACCACCGGGGAGCTGTTTTTT; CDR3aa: CASSYASVTTGELFF
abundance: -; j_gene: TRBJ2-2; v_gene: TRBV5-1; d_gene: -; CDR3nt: TGCGCCAGCAGCTTGACCGGGGACGTAGCCGGGGAGCTGTTTTTT; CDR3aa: CASSLTGDVAGELFF
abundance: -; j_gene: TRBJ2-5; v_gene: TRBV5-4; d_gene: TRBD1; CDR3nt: TGTGCCAGCAGCCGGGGACAGGGGGCCGAAGAGACCCAGTACTTC; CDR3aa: CASSRGQGAEETQYF
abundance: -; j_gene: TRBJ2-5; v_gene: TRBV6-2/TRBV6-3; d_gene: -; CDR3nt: TGTGCCAGCAGTTACTCTGGGCCCCTGGCGGCTCAAGAGACCCAGTACTTC; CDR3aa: CASSYSGPLAAQETQYF
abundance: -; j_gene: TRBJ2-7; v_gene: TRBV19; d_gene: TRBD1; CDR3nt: TGTGCCACACAGGACAGGGGATTCTCCGAGCAGTACTTC; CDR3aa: CATQDRGFSEQYF
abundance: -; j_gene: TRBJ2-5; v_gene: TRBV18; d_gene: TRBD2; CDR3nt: TGTGCCAGCTCACCCGGGACTAGCGGGGTCCAAGAGACCCAGTACTTC; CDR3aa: CASSPGTSGVQETQYF
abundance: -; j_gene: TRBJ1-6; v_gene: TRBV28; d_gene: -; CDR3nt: TGTGCCATCCCGGAGGCAGGGGCTAATTCACCCCTCCACTTT; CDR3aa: CAIPEAGANSPLHF
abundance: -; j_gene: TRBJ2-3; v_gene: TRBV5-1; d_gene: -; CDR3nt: TGCGCCAGCAGCGGGGCCCGGTTACGCGAAACAGATACGCAGTATTTT; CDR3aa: CASSGARLRETDTQYF
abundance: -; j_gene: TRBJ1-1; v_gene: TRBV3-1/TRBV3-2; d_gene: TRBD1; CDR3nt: TGTGCCAGCAGCCCGAGACTAAGAAAGACAGGGTACACTGAAGCTTTCTTT; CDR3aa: CASSPRLRKTGYTEAFF
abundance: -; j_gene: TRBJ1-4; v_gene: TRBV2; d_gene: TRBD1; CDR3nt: TGTGCCAGCAAACGAGGGGGCGCGAATGAAAAACTGTTTTTT; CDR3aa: CASKRGGANEKLFF
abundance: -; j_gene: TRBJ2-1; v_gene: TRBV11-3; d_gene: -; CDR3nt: TGTGCCAGCAGCTTCGGACCAGGGCACAATGAGCAGTTCTTC; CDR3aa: CASSFGPGHNEQFF
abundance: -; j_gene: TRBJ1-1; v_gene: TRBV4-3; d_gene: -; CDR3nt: TGCGCCAGCAGCCAAGACTGGGCCACTGAAGCTTTCTTT; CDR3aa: CASSQDWATEAFF
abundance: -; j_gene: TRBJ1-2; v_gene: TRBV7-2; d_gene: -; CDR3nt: TGTGCCAGCAGCCCGAGGGGGGGGATCGGCTACACCTTC; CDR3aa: CASSPRGGIGYTF
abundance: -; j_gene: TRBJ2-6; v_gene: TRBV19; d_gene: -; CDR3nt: TGTGCCAGTAGTATGCCCCCCCAGGGTTCCCGCTCTGGGGCCAACGTCCTGACTTTC; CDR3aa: CASSMPPQGSRSGANVLTF
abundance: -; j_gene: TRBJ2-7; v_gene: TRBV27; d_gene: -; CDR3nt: TGTGCCAGCAGTTTTGGAGGGGGGCCCTACGAGCAGTACTTC; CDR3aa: CASSFGGGPYEQYF
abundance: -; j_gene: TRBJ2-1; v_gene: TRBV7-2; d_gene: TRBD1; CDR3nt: TGTGCCAGCAGCTTCTCGGGACAGGGAGGGGGCTACAATGAGCAGTTCTTC; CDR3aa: CASSFSGQGGGYNEQFF
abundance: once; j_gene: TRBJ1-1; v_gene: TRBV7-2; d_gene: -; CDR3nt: TGTGCCAGCAGCTTAGCAGGCATGAACACTGAAGCTTTCTTT; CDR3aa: CASSLAGMNTEAFF
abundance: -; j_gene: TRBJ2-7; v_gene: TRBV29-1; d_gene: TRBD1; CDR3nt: TGCAGCGTTGAAGGGGACAGGGGGCGGGAGCAGTACTTC; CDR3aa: CSVEGDRGREQYF
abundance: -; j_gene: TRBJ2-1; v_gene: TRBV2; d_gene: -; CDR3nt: TGTGCCAGCAGTGACCTATCCCGGACTCTAAAAGGTAATGAGCAGTTCTTC; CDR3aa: CASSDLSRTLKGNEQFF
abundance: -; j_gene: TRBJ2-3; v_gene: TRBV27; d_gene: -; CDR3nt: TGTGCCAGCAGTTTGCCCCAGGGGAGCACAGATACGCAGTATTTT; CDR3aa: CASSLPQGSTDTQYF
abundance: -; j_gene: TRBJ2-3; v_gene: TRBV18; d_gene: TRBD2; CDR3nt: TGTGCCAGCTCACCGACTAGCATTTCAGATACGCAGTATTTT; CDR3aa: CASSPTSISDTQYF
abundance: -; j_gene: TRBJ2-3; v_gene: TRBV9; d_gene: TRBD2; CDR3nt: TGTGCCAGCAGCGTAGGTAATAGCGGGGCAGATACGCAGTATTTT; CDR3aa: CASSVGNSGADTQYF
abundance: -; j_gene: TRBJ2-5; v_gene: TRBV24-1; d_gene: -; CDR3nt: TGTGCCACCAGTGATTTAAAGGTGTCGGGAGCAGAGACCCAGTACTTC; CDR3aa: CATSDLKVSGAETQYF